This is a list of T cell receptor beta chains from one sample in a study of T cell repertoires in cytomegalovirus infection. MiXCR, applied by TCRdb to the reads, yields one record per CDR3 protein. The sample has about 770,000 distinct CDR3 sequences, 25% to 30% seen once. These TCRs are of unknown antigen specificity. The sequences come from cultured CD8+ T cells from PBMCs, collected from culture after CMV antigen stimulation. These receptors all stem from a human donor in good health (CMV status not recorded). Some clones in this sample may be carry-over from other donors' samples. Each CDR3 is given with its conserved first and last residue. Fields, in order: CDR3 protein, CDR3 DNA, J gene, V gene, clone size, D gene. The D gene is left open where the match is weak. Clone size is given for some rows only: seen once, a few or many times, or a class if the clone is expanded.

CDR3 protein: CASSRTGTNNNEQFF; CDR3 DNA: TGCGCCAGCAGCCGGACCGGGACTAATAACAATGAGCAGTTCTTC; J gene: TRBJ2-1; V gene: TRBV4-1; clone size: once; D gene: TRBD2
CDR3 protein: CASSTTGIRGYTF; CDR3 DNA: TGCGCCAGCAGCACCACGGGCATCCGTGGCTACACCTTC; J gene: TRBJ1-2; V gene: TRBV5-1; clone size: -; D gene: -
CDR3 protein: CASRLAGGYQETQYF; CDR3 DNA: TGTGCCAGCAGGCTAGCGGGGGGGTACCAAGAGACCCAGTACTTC; J gene: TRBJ2-5; V gene: TRBV6-1; clone size: few; D gene: TRBD2
CDR3 protein: CASSLVGTSGIYGYTF; CDR3 DNA: TGTGCCAGCAGCTTAGTAGGGACGTCGGGCATCTATGGCTACACCTTC; J gene: TRBJ1-2; V gene: TRBV7-9; clone size: few; D gene: -
CDR3 protein: CASSFRGRVGTDTQYF; CDR3 DNA: TGTGCCAGCAGCTTTCGCGGCAGGGTGGGCACAGATACGCAGTATTTT; J gene: TRBJ2-3; V gene: TRBV7-9; clone size: many; D gene: -
CDR3 protein: CATSDKARGSTDTQYF; CDR3 DNA: TGTGCCACCAGTGATAAAGCTAGGGGGAGCACAGATACGCAGTATTTT; J gene: TRBJ2-3; V gene: TRBV24-1; clone size: -; D gene: -
CDR3 protein: CASLDGPGTEAFF; CDR3 DNA: TGCGCCAGCCTCGATGGCCCGGGGACTGAAGCTTTCTTT; J gene: TRBJ1-1; V gene: TRBV4-1; clone size: -; D gene: -
CDR3 protein: CASSLGGQLTEAFF; CDR3 DNA: TGTGCCAGCAGTTTAGGGGGACAGCTCACTGAAGCTTTCTTT; J gene: TRBJ1-1; V gene: TRBV27; clone size: many; D gene: TRBD1
CDR3 protein: CSARIQDRDEQFF; CDR3 DNA: TGCAGTGCTAGGATCCAGGACAGGGATGAGCAGTTCTTC; J gene: TRBJ2-1; V gene: TRBV20-1; clone size: -; D gene: TRBD1
CDR3 protein: CASGSGKGYTF; CDR3 DNA: TGTGCTAGTGGTTCAGGGAAGGGCTACACCTTC; J gene: TRBJ1-2; V gene: TRBV12-5; clone size: -; D gene: -
CDR3 protein: CASSFPGDLTQYF; CDR3 DNA: TGTGCCAGCAGCTTTCCGGGGGACCTTACGCAGTATTTT; J gene: TRBJ2-3; V gene: TRBV7-6; clone size: -; D gene: -
CDR3 protein: CASSQESRDRAVTGELFF; CDR3 DNA: TGTGCCAGCAGCCAAGAGAGCCGGGACAGGGCTGTCACCGGGGAGCTGTTTTTT; J gene: TRBJ2-2; V gene: TRBV4-2; clone size: many; D gene: TRBD1
CDR3 protein: CASSVGPSGGASDTQYF; CDR3 DNA: TGTGCCAGCAGCGTAGGTCCGAGCGGGGGGGCCTCAGATACGCAGTATTTT; J gene: TRBJ2-3; V gene: TRBV9; clone size: -; D gene: TRBD2
CDR3 protein: CASSQETGIVEKLFF; CDR3 DNA: TGTGCCAGCAGCCAAGAAACGGGTATAGTTGAAAAACTGTTTTTT; J gene: TRBJ1-4; V gene: TRBV3-1; clone size: -; D gene: -
CDR3 protein: CASSLGGSPYNEQFF; CDR3 DNA: TGTGCCAGCAGCTTGGGCGGTAGTCCCTACAATGAGCAGTTCTTC; J gene: TRBJ2-1; V gene: TRBV7-8; clone size: many; D gene: -
CDR3 protein: CASSQFLGRTEAFF; CDR3 DNA: TGCGCCAGCAGCCAATTTCTAGGGCGCACTGAAGCTTTCTTT; J gene: TRBJ1-1; V gene: TRBV4-1; clone size: few; D gene: -
CDR3 protein: CASSLSVAGAGGLMNSYEQYF; CDR3 DNA: TGTGCCAGCAGCTTATCGGTAGCGGGGGCGGGGGGCCTAATGAACTCCTACGAGCAGTACTTC; J gene: TRBJ2-7; V gene: TRBV7-8; clone size: -; D gene: TRBD2
CDR3 protein: CASSIKRPSTDTQYF; CDR3 DNA: TGTGCCAGTAGTATCAAGCGGCCTAGCACAGATACGCAGTATTTT; J gene: TRBJ2-3; V gene: TRBV19; clone size: -; D gene: -
CDR3 protein: CASSFGQYLYGYTF; CDR3 DNA: TGTGCCAGCAGTTTTGGCCAGTACCTCTATGGCTACACCTTC; J gene: TRBJ1-2; V gene: TRBV27; clone size: -; D gene: -
CDR3 protein: CASSLTSSGRTEAFF; CDR3 DNA: TGTGCCAGCAGCCTCACTAGTTCGGGGCGCACTGAAGCTTTCTTT; J gene: TRBJ1-1; V gene: TRBV28; clone size: -; D gene: -
CDR3 protein: CASSYGGSGETQYF; CDR3 DNA: TGTGCCAGCAGTTACGGGGGGTCTGGAGAGACCCAGTACTTC; J gene: TRBJ2-5; V gene: TRBV6-2/TRBV6-3; clone size: few; D gene: -
CDR3 protein: CASSLSGGVYNEQFF; CDR3 DNA: TGTGCCAGCAGCTTATCGGGGGGGGTGTACAATGAGCAGTTCTTC; J gene: TRBJ2-1; V gene: TRBV7-8; clone size: many; D gene: TRBD2
CDR3 protein: CASSQQLAGGPYQETQYF; CDR3 DNA: TGCGCCAGCAGCCAGCAACTAGCGGGGGGACCGTACCAAGAGACCCAGTACTTC; J gene: TRBJ2-5; V gene: TRBV4-1; clone size: few; D gene: TRBD2
CDR3 protein: CASSSTGEAPGNTIYF; CDR3 DNA: TGTGCCAGCAGCTCTACAGGGGAAGCTCCAGGAAACACCATATATTTT; J gene: TRBJ1-3; V gene: TRBV7-9; clone size: few; D gene: TRBD1
CDR3 protein: CATSRVRDQPQHF; CDR3 DNA: TGTGCCACCAGCAGAGTGAGGGATCAGCCCCAGCATTTT; J gene: TRBJ1-5; V gene: TRBV15; clone size: -; D gene: -
CDR3 protein: CASRRQETNYGYTF; CDR3 DNA: TGTGCCAGCAGGAGACAGGAAACTAACTATGGCTACACCTTC; J gene: TRBJ1-2; V gene: TRBV28; clone size: many; D gene: -
CDR3 protein: CARQIQETQYF; CDR3 DNA: TGTGCTCGACAGATTCAAGAGACCCAGTACTTC; J gene: TRBJ2-5; V gene: TRBV27; clone size: few; D gene: -
CDR3 protein: CASSLATPALSEQYF; CDR3 DNA: TGTGCCAGCAGCTTAGCCACCCCCGCCCTTAGCGAGCAGTACTTC; J gene: TRBJ2-7; V gene: TRBV7-6; clone size: many; D gene: -
CDR3 protein: CASSLSADGYTF; CDR3 DNA: TGTGCCAGCAGCTTATCAGCCGATGGCTACACCTTC; J gene: TRBJ1-2; V gene: TRBV7-6; clone size: few; D gene: -
CDR3 protein: CASSEERGEWDEQFF; CDR3 DNA: TGTGCCAGCAGTGAAGAGCGGGGGGAATGGGATGAGCAGTTCTTC; J gene: TRBJ2-1; V gene: TRBV2; clone size: -; D gene: TRBD2
CDR3 protein: CATGQGPQETQYF; CDR3 DNA: TGTGCCACAGGACAGGGGCCGCAAGAGACCCAGTACTTC; J gene: TRBJ2-5; V gene: TRBV6-5; clone size: -; D gene: TRBD1
CDR3 protein: CASSAWEGNQPQHF; CDR3 DNA: TGTGCCAGCAGTGCCTGGGAGGGGAATCAGCCCCAGCATTTT; J gene: TRBJ1-5; V gene: TRBV6-1; clone size: -; D gene: -
CDR3 protein: CASSLGDRGLRDTQYF; CDR3 DNA: TGTGCCAGCAGCTTAGGGGACAGGGGGCTTAGAGATACGCAGTATTTT; J gene: TRBJ2-3; V gene: TRBV11-1; clone size: -; D gene: TRBD1
CDR3 protein: CASSLVAVSNQPQHF; CDR3 DNA: TGTGCCAGCAGCTTAGTGGCCGTGAGCAATCAGCCCCAGCATTTT; J gene: TRBJ1-5; V gene: TRBV7-2; clone size: many; D gene: -
CDR3 protein: CASSYPGVNSPLHF; CDR3 DNA: TGTGCCAGCAGTTACCCAGGGGTAAATTCACCCCTCCACTTT; J gene: TRBJ1-6; V gene: TRBV6-6; clone size: few; D gene: -
CDR3 protein: CASSQDFQGGNYGYTF; CDR3 DNA: TGCGCCAGCAGCCAAGACTTCCAGGGGGGTAACTATGGCTACACCTTC; J gene: TRBJ1-2; V gene: TRBV4-1; clone size: -; D gene: TRBD1
CDR3 protein: CSARAGQANLGYTF; CDR3 DNA: TGCAGTGCTAGAGCCGGACAGGCCAACCTCGGCTACACCTTC; J gene: TRBJ1-2; V gene: TRBV20-1; clone size: -; D gene: TRBD1
CDR3 protein: CASSPLVTSGGKEDTQYF; CDR3 DNA: TGTGCCAGCAGCCCACTCGTGACTAGCGGGGGCAAGGAAGATACGCAGTATTTT; J gene: TRBJ2-3; V gene: TRBV6-6; clone size: -; D gene: TRBD2
CDR3 protein: CASSLIGNNEQFF; CDR3 DNA: TGTGCCAGCAGCTTAATAGGCAACAATGAGCAGTTCTTC; J gene: TRBJ2-1; V gene: TRBV7-3; clone size: few; D gene: -
CDR3 protein: CASRDRFPDTQYF; CDR3 DNA: TGTGCCAGCAGGGACAGGTTTCCAGATACGCAGTATTTT; J gene: TRBJ2-3; V gene: TRBV7-6; clone size: -; D gene: TRBD1
CDR3 protein: CASKTLGRTDTQYF; CDR3 DNA: TGTGCCAGCAAAACTCTCGGGAGAACAGATACGCAGTATTTT; J gene: TRBJ2-3; V gene: TRBV27; clone size: -; D gene: -
CDR3 protein: CASIPGTGLWDEQFF; CDR3 DNA: TGTGCCAGCATTCCCGGGACAGGGCTTTGGGATGAGCAGTTCTTC; J gene: TRBJ2-1; V gene: TRBV6-5; clone size: -; D gene: TRBD1
CDR3 protein: CASIATSGGAYEQFF; CDR3 DNA: TGTGCCAGTATCGCGACTAGCGGGGGGGCCTATGAGCAGTTCTTC; J gene: TRBJ2-1; V gene: TRBV27; clone size: -; D gene: TRBD2
CDR3 protein: CASSWTHTNEQFF; CDR3 DNA: TGTGCCAGCAGTTGGACACACACAAATGAGCAGTTCTTC; J gene: TRBJ2-1; V gene: TRBV6-1; clone size: few; D gene: -
CDR3 protein: CASREGGFLTGELFF; CDR3 DNA: TGTGCCAGCAGGGAGGGGGGGTTCCTCACCGGGGAGCTGTTTTTT; J gene: TRBJ2-2; V gene: TRBV7-2; clone size: -; D gene: -
CDR3 protein: CASSSVPLLAEETQYF; CDR3 DNA: TGTGCCAGCAGCTCAGTTCCATTACTAGCGGAAGAGACCCAGTACTTC; J gene: TRBJ2-5; V gene: TRBV7-8; clone size: -; D gene: TRBD2
CDR3 protein: CAISEPHQGTYGYTF; CDR3 DNA: TGTGCCATCAGTGAGCCCCATCAGGGAACCTATGGCTACACCTTC; J gene: TRBJ1-2; V gene: TRBV10-3; clone size: few; D gene: -
CDR3 protein: CASSVDGTNYGYTF; CDR3 DNA: TGTGCCAGTAGTGTGGACGGAACTAACTATGGCTACACCTTC; J gene: TRBJ1-2; V gene: TRBV19; clone size: -; D gene: -
CDR3 protein: CASSSGSGAQNTEAFF; CDR3 DNA: TGTGCCAGCAGTTCCGGATCGGGGGCACAGAACACTGAAGCTTTCTTT; J gene: TRBJ1-1; V gene: TRBV28; clone size: -; D gene: -
CDR3 protein: CASSQDREGWETQYF; CDR3 DNA: TGCGCCAGCAGCCAAGACAGGGAAGGGTGGGAGACCCAGTACTTC; J gene: TRBJ2-5; V gene: TRBV4-3; clone size: few; D gene: -
CDR3 protein: CASSQDIILSGGQSSYNEQFF; CDR3 DNA: TGCGCCAGCAGCCAAGATATCATCCTTAGCGGGGGGCAGAGCTCCTACAATGAGCAGTTCTTC; J gene: TRBJ2-1; V gene: TRBV4-1; clone size: -; D gene: TRBD2
CDR3 protein: CASSRSSSVQETQYF; CDR3 DNA: TGTGCCAGCAGCCGAAGCTCTAGTGTCCAAGAGACCCAGTACTTC; J gene: TRBJ2-5; V gene: TRBV7-8; clone size: many; D gene: -
CDR3 protein: CASSQGTGSYNEQFF; CDR3 DNA: TGCGCCAGCAGCCAAGGGACAGGCTCCTACAATGAGCAGTTCTTC; J gene: TRBJ2-1; V gene: TRBV4-1; clone size: few; D gene: TRBD1
CDR3 protein: CSARSATGTRQETQYF; CDR3 DNA: TGCAGTGCTAGATCAGCAACCGGGACTAGACAAGAGACCCAGTACTTC; J gene: TRBJ2-5; V gene: TRBV20-1; clone size: -; D gene: TRBD2
CDR3 protein: CASSTGRSAKNIQYF; CDR3 DNA: TGTGCCAGCAGTACAGGGAGGTCTGCCAAAAACATTCAGTACTTC; J gene: TRBJ2-4; V gene: TRBV6-5; clone size: few; D gene: -
CDR3 protein: CASRHPEGDGSPLHF; CDR3 DNA: TGTGCCAGCAGACACCCGGAAGGGGACGGTTCACCCCTCCACTTT; J gene: TRBJ1-6; V gene: TRBV28; clone size: -; D gene: -
CDR3 protein: CASRASYNEQFF; CDR3 DNA: TGTGCCAGTAGGGCCTCCTACAATGAGCAGTTCTTC; J gene: TRBJ2-1; V gene: TRBV19; clone size: -; D gene: -